A selection of T cell receptor beta chains follows, all from one sample in a study of blood T cell repertoires in COVID-19. Generated by immunoSEQ multiplex PCR, the TCRdb table keeps only in-frame clones and is missing some. This sample has over 130,000 clones, with more than 75% found just once. The sample comprised peripheral blood. The receptors were gathered from a woman of 80 years or more with acute or convalescent COVID-19. Both conserved end residues are part of each CDR3. Each record gives: V gene, clone size, D gene, J gene, CDR3 DNA, CDR3 protein. A D gene is named only where the DNA matches it firmly. Some rows mark clone size as missing; the rest say once, few, many or name a class of expanded clone.

V: TRBV7-2; size: -; D: -; J: TRBJ2-2; DNA: TGTGCCAGCAGCTTAAGGCGGTTCGCGAACACCGGGGAGCTGTTTTTT; CDR3: CASSLRRFANTGELFF
V: TRBV19; size: -; D: -; J: TRBJ1-5; DNA: TGTGCCAGTAGCCGAGGTCAGCCCCAGCATTTT; CDR3: CASSRGQPQHF
V: TRBV9; size: -; D: TRBD2; J: TRBJ2-1; DNA: TGTGCCAGCAGCGTAGTGCCTAGCGGGAGAAATGAGCAGTTCTTC; CDR3: CASSVVPSGRNEQFF
V: TRBV19; size: -; D: -; J: TRBJ1-5; DNA: TGTGCCAGTAGTGGTTCACAGGGTAGGGCTCAGCCCCAGCATTTT; CDR3: CASSGSQGRAQPQHF
V: TRBV18; size: -; D: -; J: TRBJ1-4; DNA: TGTGCCAGCTCACCGGGGGCCCAAAATGAAAAACTGTTTTTT; CDR3: CASSPGAQNEKLFF
V: TRBV24-1; size: few; D: TRBD1; J: TRBJ1-4; DNA: TGTGCCACCCCTGGACAGGTAGTTAATGAAAAACTGTTTTTT; CDR3: CATPGQVVNEKLFF
V: TRBV5-1; size: -; D: -; J: TRBJ2-2; DNA: TGCGCCAGCAGCTTGGGGGGCGGCTCGAACACCGGGGAGCTGTTTTTT; CDR3: CASSLGGGSNTGELFF
V: TRBV20-1; size: once; D: -; J: TRBJ1-6; DNA: TGCAGTGCTTCGGGTGGCTCACCCCTCCACTTT; CDR3: CSASGGSPLHF
V: TRBV11-2; size: -; D: TRBD2; J: TRBJ2-1; DNA: TGTGCCAGCAGCTCCCGGACTAGCGGGAGGAACAATGAGCAGTTCTTC; CDR3: CASSSRTSGRNNEQFF
V: TRBV15; size: -; D: TRBD1; J: TRBJ1-1; DNA: TGTGCCACCAGCAGAGAACCAGGGGGTTGGGCTTTCTTT; CDR3: CATSREPGGWAFF
V: TRBV3-1/TRBV3-2; size: -; D: TRBD1; J: TRBJ1-1; DNA: TGTGCCAGCAGTCCCGGACCCGGGACAGAAGTTTTGAACACTGAAGCTTTCTTT; CDR3: CASSPGPGTEVLNTEAFF
V: TRBV30; size: -; D: -; J: TRBJ1-2; DNA: TGTGCTCGCGGGGGGTATGGCTACACCTTC; CDR3: CARGGYGYTF
V: TRBV24-1; size: -; D: TRBD2; J: TRBJ2-1; DNA: TGTGCCACCAGTGATTTAGCGGGAGGCGTTTACAATGAGCAGTTCTTC; CDR3: CATSDLAGGVYNEQFF
V: TRBV6-1; size: -; D: TRBD1; J: TRBJ1-1; DNA: TGTGCCAGCAGTGAATTTTTGATGGACAGGGGCCGTGAAGCTTTCTTT; CDR3: CASSEFLMDRGREAFF
V: TRBV13; size: -; D: -; J: TRBJ2-7; DNA: TGTGCCAGCAGTCGACGTTGGGCTTTCAATCACGAGCAGTACTTC; CDR3: CASSRRWAFNHEQYF
V: TRBV3-1/TRBV3-2; size: -; D: -; J: TRBJ1-6; DNA: TGTGCCAGCAGTGGCGTTTCCGTCAGGACAGTTAATTCACCCCTCCACTTT; CDR3: CASSGVSVRTVNSPLHF
V: TRBV3-1/TRBV3-2; size: -; D: TRBD2; J: TRBJ2-7; DNA: TGTGCCAGCAGCCAAGGGCGGGGGGGCCGCGAGCAGTACTTC; CDR3: CASSQGRGGREQYF
V: TRBV5-4; size: -; D: TRBD1; J: TRBJ1-4; DNA: TGTGCCAGCAGCTTACAGGGGGCGCCGGCTAATGAAAAACTGTTTTTT; CDR3: CASSLQGAPANEKLFF
V: TRBV6-1; size: few; D: -; J: TRBJ1-5; DNA: TGTGCCAGCAGTGAGGCAGGGGTAGGGCCCCAGCATTTT; CDR3: CASSEAGVGPQHF
V: TRBV5-1; size: -; D: -; J: TRBJ2-7; DNA: TGCGCCAGCAGACCCGGGACACTCTCCTACGAGCAGTACTTC; CDR3: CASRPGTLSYEQYF
V: TRBV27; size: few; D: -; J: TRBJ1-1; DNA: TGTGCCAGCGGAATGAGGGATGGTAACACTGAAGCTTTCTTT; CDR3: CASGMRDGNTEAFF
V: TRBV7-9; size: -; D: -; J: TRBJ1-3; DNA: TGTGCCAGCAGCCTAGGACTGAGCTCTGGAAACACCATATATTTT; CDR3: CASSLGLSSGNTIYF
V: TRBV7-9; size: -; D: -; J: TRBJ1-1; DNA: TGTGCCAGCAGCTTTTCGAAAACAGTAACGAACACTGAAGCTTTCTTT; CDR3: CASSFSKTVTNTEAFF
V: TRBV30; size: once; D: TRBD1; J: TRBJ1-5; DNA: TGTGCCTGGGCCGGGACAGGGGATCAGCCCCAGCATTTT; CDR3: CAWAGTGDQPQHF
V: TRBV7-9; size: -; D: -; J: TRBJ2-2; DNA: TGTGCCAGCACCCGAAACACAGGGTGGGAACCCGGGGAGCTGTTTTTT; CDR3: CASTRNTGWEPGELFF
V: TRBV20-1; size: -; D: -; J: TRBJ2-1; DNA: TGCAGTGCTGGGCCCTACAATGAGCAGTTCTTC; CDR3: CSAGPYNEQFF
V: TRBV27; size: once; D: TRBD2; J: TRBJ2-7; DNA: TGTGCCAGCATGGAGCTAGCGGGACCAACCTACGAGCAGTACTTC; CDR3: CASMELAGPTYEQYF
V: TRBV18; size: -; D: -; J: TRBJ2-2; DNA: TGTGCCAGCTCCCTCCTTCCCGGGGAGCTGTTTTTT; CDR3: CASSLLPGELFF
V: TRBV7-7; size: -; D: TRBD2; J: TRBJ2-1; DNA: TGTGCCAGCAGCTCCGGACTAGAATCCTACAATGAGCAGTTCTTC; CDR3: CASSSGLESYNEQFF
V: TRBV11-2; size: once; D: TRBD1; J: TRBJ2-3; DNA: TGTGCCAGCAGCACAACCGGACAGGAAACCGCCATTTACACAGATACGCAGTATTTT; CDR3: CASSTTGQETAIYTDTQYF
V: TRBV3-1/TRBV3-2; size: -; D: TRBD2; J: TRBJ2-7; DNA: TGTGCCAGCAGCACCTCAGCGGGAGCCTACGAGCAGTACTTC; CDR3: CASSTSAGAYEQYF
V: TRBV28; size: -; D: -; J: TRBJ1-4; DNA: TGTGCCAGCAGCTGGACCAATCGGGGAAAACTGTTTTTT; CDR3: CASSWTNRGKLFF
V: TRBV3-1/TRBV3-2; size: -; D: TRBD1; J: TRBJ1-2; DNA: TGTGCCAGCAGCCTGGGACAGGGGGAGGTAGTCTATGGCTACACCTTC; CDR3: CASSLGQGEVVYGYTF
V: TRBV6-5; size: -; D: -; J: TRBJ1-3; DNA: TGTGCCAGCAGTTACAGTGGGGAGGCTGGAAACACCATATATTTT; CDR3: CASSYSGEAGNTIYF
V: TRBV5-1; size: -; D: -; J: TRBJ1-4; DNA: TGCGCCAGCGCCAGGGCCCCGGGAACTAATGAAAAACTGTTTTTT; CDR3: CASARAPGTNEKLFF
V: TRBV10-3; size: -; D: -; J: TRBJ2-1; DNA: TGTGCCATCAGTGATGTAGCGGCCTACAATGAGCAGTTCTTC; CDR3: CAISDVAAYNEQFF
V: TRBV18; size: -; D: TRBD1; J: TRBJ2-3; DNA: TGTGCCAGCTCACCGACAGGGGGCCCCTTGGCAGATACGCAGTATTTT; CDR3: CASSPTGGPLADTQYF
V: TRBV18; size: -; D: -; J: TRBJ2-1; DNA: TGTGCCAGCTCATTAGCGAGTAGCTCCTACAATGAGCAGTTCTTC; CDR3: CASSLASSSYNEQFF
V: TRBV30; size: -; D: -; J: TRBJ2-7; DNA: TGTGCCTGGGCGGGGGCGGGAGCCCTCTACGAGCAGTACTTC; CDR3: CAWAGAGALYEQYF
V: TRBV5-5; size: -; D: -; J: TRBJ2-7; DNA: TGTGCCAGCAGCATTGAGGGATCCTACGAGCAGTACTTC; CDR3: CASSIEGSYEQYF
V: TRBV5-1; size: -; D: TRBD1; J: TRBJ2-2; DNA: TGCGCCAGCAGCGAGACGACAGGGACCGGGGAGCTGTTTTTT; CDR3: CASSETTGTGELFF
V: TRBV7-2; size: -; D: -; J: TRBJ2-5; DNA: TGTGCCAGCAGCTTATCTGTCGAGACCCAGTACTTC; CDR3: CASSLSVETQYF
V: TRBV27; size: -; D: -; J: TRBJ1-1; DNA: TGTGCCAGCAGGACAAACACTGAAGCTTTCTTT; CDR3: CASRTNTEAFF
V: TRBV9; size: once; D: -; J: TRBJ1-1; DNA: TGTGCCAGCAGCTCGTTCTCGGGGTCCGGGACTGAAGCTTTCTTT; CDR3: CASSSFSGSGTEAFF
V: TRBV7-8; size: -; D: -; J: TRBJ2-7; DNA: TGTGCCAGCAGCCCCAACCCCCACGGGAGCCTACCTTACGAGCAGTACTTC; CDR3: CASSPNPHGSLPYEQYF